These 9 T cell receptor beta chains were all obtained from the same sample, sequenced in a study of blood T cells in healthy people across ages (dated by TCRdb to between 2015 and 2017). To prepare the library, 5' RACE was applied. This sample was sequenced with an Illumina HiSeq 2500. The second PCR ran for about 6 to 12 cycles and used a J-beta primer mix along with a sample-barcoded 5' primer. TCRdb reran the public reads through fastp at Q25 and MiXCR, keeping productive beta chains. Rows with a matching CDR3 protein are joined into one entry that keeps the most common DNA and genes. This sample comprises 1.5 million to 2 million distinct CDR3 sequences, about 28% of them detected only once. 6.5% to 8.5% of the sample rests with the top ten. Sequences were obtained from blood. Receptors were obtained from a woman under 40 in good health.

This clonotype appeared a few times. The chain joins TRBV12-3 or TRBV12-4 to TRBJ2-1; D is perhaps TRBD2 (6 bases). Trimming stripped 6 bases from V and 10 bases from J, with 25 bases between. The CDR3 length is 16 residues. The CDR3 region is CASSVGVSGAAYEQFF. The CDR3 coding sequence is TGTGCCAGCAGCGTAGGGGTTAGCGGAGCTGCCTACGAGCAGTTCTTC.

The table lists this clonotype with a count of one. Being one base from a much bigger clone, this may be a read error. The chain is built from TRBV6-1 and TRBJ2-4; 7 bases map to TRBD1. There are 17 residues in the CDR3. J lost 13 bases, V lost 7 bases, and 25 bases had no gene match. The germline gives CDR1 MNHNS, CDR2 SASEGT. The CDR3 reads CASIYGPGNRGIDEQYF. The CDR3 DNA reads as TGTGCCAGCATCTATGGGCCTGGGAACAGGGGTATCGATGAGCAGTACTTC.

This clonotype was detected only a few times. The gene calls are TRBV6-5 and TRBJ2-7; 13 bases map to TRBD2. Germline CDR1 MNHEY, CDR2 SVGAGI. This CDR3 region has 16 residues. V lost 6 bases and J lost 2; bases outside the gene matches: 7. This chain's CDR3 is CASSRRLAGGPYEQYF. DNA of the CDR3: TGTGCCAGCAGCCGTAGACTAGCGGGAGGACCCTACGAGCAGTACTTC.

This clonotype was counted at least ten times. The chain joins TRBV7-6 to TRBJ2-5; D is ambiguous. The CDR3 length is 16 residues. V gave up 2 bases and J gave up 1 base, with 14 bases separating them. Germline CDR1 is SGHVS and CDR2 is FNYEAQ. The CDR3 sequence: CASSLKPLGVQETQYF. CDR3 nucleotide sequence: TGTGCCAGCAGCTTAAAACCACTGGGCGTCCAAGAGACCCAGTACTTC.

This clonotype was counted between two and nine times. The chain couples TRBV5-1 to TRBJ1-4; D perhaps matches TRBD1 (5 bases). The CDR3 runs 15 residues. CDR1 SGHRS and CDR2 YFSETQ come from the germline V gene. V lost 5 bases and J lost 0, with 11 bases in between. The CDR3 region has the DNA TGCGCCAGCAGGCCCGGGACTGCAACTAATGAAAAACTGTTTTTT. Amino acids: CASRPGTATNEKLFF.

Remarks on this clonotype: This could be a read error, since a much larger clone is one nucleotide away. The chain couples TRBV20-1 to TRBJ2-1, with 10 bases aligning to TRBD2. Germline V CDR1 and CDR2: DFQATT, SNEGSKA (reference sequence). The CDR3 is 14 residues long. CDR3: CSAAPGLASNEQLF. CDR3 in DNA: TGCAGTGCTGCACCGGGACTAGCGTCCAATGAGCAGCTCTTC.

Note on this clonotype: A much larger clone differs from this one at a single base, so this may be a read error. CDR3 sequence (DNA): TGTGCCAGCACCGTTACTACGGGGAACTCCTACGAGCAGTACTTC. The encoded protein is CASTVTTGNSYEQYF. This chain uses TRBV28 with TRBJ2-7, with D possibly being TRBD2 (5 bases). V was trimmed by 7 bases and J by 0 bases, leaving 16 bases between them. The CDR3 loop spans 15 amino acids. Germline V gene lookup returns CDR1 MDHEN and CDR2 SYDVKM.

The chain employs TRBV12-3 or TRBV12-4 and TRBJ2-5, with a possible D match to TRBD1 (6 bases). V shed 5 bases and J shed 5 bases, with 18 bases lying between them. CDR3 length equals 15 residues. CDR3 in amino acids: CASSTATGSHETQYF. CDR3 in DNA: TGTGCCAGCAGTACCGCTACAGGGTCCCACGAGACCCAGTACTTC.

A single count supports this clonotype. The chain carries TRBV7-2 and TRBJ1-2; TRBD1 agrees at 8 bases. In germline, CDR1 is SGHTA, CDR2 FQGNSA. There are 15 residues in the CDR3. The trim removed 3 bases at V and 4 bases at J, leaving 7 bases unmatched. The CDR3 reads CASSFPGQEGYGYTF. CDR3 in DNA: TGTGCCAGCAGCTTCCCGGGACAGGAGGGCTATGGCTACACCTTC.